The 25 T cell receptor beta chains presented below share a single source sample, sequenced in a study of blood T cell repertoires in COVID-19. Produced via immunoSEQ multiplex PCR; TCRdb's table is partial and in-frame only. The sample shows about 95,000 clones, around 90% of them seen only once. What was sequenced was peripheral blood. The source of these receptors is a man aged 60 to 69 with COVID-19, enrolled during active disease.

This chain joins TRBV7-9 and TRBJ1-2, with D possibly matching TRBD1 (6 bases). This CDR3 has 12 residues. Deletions cut 5 bases from V and 6 bases from J, with 10 bases between. Germline V gives CDR1 SEHNR, CDR2 FQNEAQ (reference sequence). DNA for the CDR3: TGTGCCAGCAGCCCTAGGACAGATGGCTACACCTTC. It codes for CASSPRTDGYTF.

The chain combines TRBV19 with TRBJ2-7; maybe TRBD2 (6 bases). This CDR3 comprises 14 residues. Trimming cost V 1 base and J 4 bases, with 11 bases left between them. CDR1 LNHDA and CDR2 SQIVND come from the germline V gene (reference sequence). CDR3 sequence (DNA): TGTGCCAGTAGTATAGCCCGGGGGTTGTACGAGCAGTACTTC. This sequence encodes CASSIARGLYEQYF.

This clone was found a few times. The rearrangement uses TRBV11-2 and TRBJ2-7; D gene ambiguous. The V end was cut by 5 bases, the J end by 2 bases, with 7 bases between. Germline V gene lookup returns CDR1 SGHAT and CDR2 FQNNGV. There are 12 residues in the CDR3. The CDR3 protein is CASSPIPYEQYF. CDR3 DNA: TGTGCCAGCAGCCCAATCCCCTACGAGCAGTACTTC.

The gene calls are TRBV29-1 and TRBJ2-1; 7 bases align to TRBD2. The CDR3 is made up of 12 amino acids. The germline V gene encodes CDR1 SQVTM and CDR2 ANQGSEA. V dropped 3 bases and J dropped 14; count of bases not matched to a gene: 10. The CDR3 DNA is TGCAGCGTTGATGACCTAGCGGAAGGGGAGTTCTTC. It is translated as CSVDDLAEGEFF.

The chain uses TRBV27 and TRBJ1-1, with 7 positions matching TRBD1. Germline V gene sequence: CDR1 MNHEY, CDR2 SMNVEV (reference sequence). The CDR3 consists of 21 residues. V shed 5 bases, J shed 0 bases, and the junction held 24 bases outside the gene matches. The chain's CDR3 is CASSHTTYSDRDGRLNTEAFF. The CDR3 DNA reads as TGTGCCAGCAGTCACACTACTTACTCAGACAGGGATGGCCGGTTGAACACTGAAGCTTTCTTT.

The CDR3 coding sequence is TGTGCCAGTATTGAATTTTCAGGGGCCCTGGATGAAGCTTTCTTT. Translated, it gives CASIEFSGALDEAFF. This chain joins TRBV19 and TRBJ1-1; a possible D gene is TRBD1 (6 bases). The V and J ends lost 7 bases and 7 bases respectively, with 22 bases between them. Germline V lookup: CDR1 LNHDA, CDR2 SQIVND (reference sequence). The CDR3 loop spans 15 amino acids.

The chain couples TRBV4-1 to TRBJ2-5, with TRBD1 identical over 7 bases. CDR3 size: 17 residues. V trimming: 3 bases; J trimming: 3 bases; junction bases outside the gene matches: 13. Germline V gene lookup returns CDR1 MGHRA and CDR2 YSYEKL. CDR3 protein: CASSHGTPGQIKETQYF. For the CDR3, the DNA is TGCGCCAGCAGCCATGGTACGCCGGGACAGATTAAAGAGACCCAGTACTTC.

This chain joins TRBV11-2 and TRBJ2-5; TRBD2 matches at 11 bases. Germline V gene data show CDR1 as SGHAT and CDR2 as FQNNGV. V gave up 4 bases and J gave up 0 bases; unmatched junction bases: 13. This CDR3 contains 19 residues. DNA of the CDR3: TGTGCCAGCAGCTCAGCCGGGACTAGCGGACGTACGTACCAAGAGACCCAGTACTTC. As protein: CASSSAGTSGRTYQETQYF.

The chain carries TRBV18 and TRBJ2-6; D may be TRBD2 (6 bases). CDR3 size: 16 residues. V was trimmed by 3 bases and J by 4 bases, leaving 13 bases between them. Germline values: CDR1 KGHSH, CDR2 LQKENI. The CDR3 here is CASSPLGGSGANVLTF. The DNA of the CDR3 is TGTGCCAGCTCACCCCTGGGGGGTTCCGGGGCCAACGTCCTGACTTTC.

V usage is TRBV28 and J usage is TRBJ2-7, with 13 bases fitting TRBD2. V shed 3 bases, J shed 3 bases, and the junction held 5 bases outside the gene matches. Germline lookup yields CDR1 MDHEN and CDR2 SYDVKM. The CDR3 sequence is 16 residues long. The CDR3 loop reads CASSFGLAGAHYEQYF. CDR3 nucleotides: TGTGCCAGCAGTTTTGGACTAGCGGGAGCACACTACGAGCAGTACTTC.

This chain connects TRBV19 to TRBJ1-1, with 7 bases lining up with TRBD1. V shed 5 bases and J 11 bases; nucleotides not matched to a gene: 8. Germline CDR1 is LNHDA and CDR2 is SQIVND (reference sequence). There are 12 residues in the CDR3. The CDR3 here is CASSPRTGWAFF. CDR3 DNA sequence: TGTGCCAGTAGTCCCCGGACAGGTTGGGCTTTCTTT.

CDR3 nucleotides: TGCGCCAGCAGCCAACCCTCGGGGGAAATCTATGGCTACACCTTC. Protein product: CASSQPSGEIYGYTF. The chain has TRBV4-1 and TRBJ1-2, with a weak D call TRBD1 (5 bases). Germline V gives CDR1 MGHRA, CDR2 YSYEKL. The CDR3 has 15 amino acids. Trimming stripped 2 bases from V and 4 bases from J, with 14 bases between.

The chain has TRBV10-1 and TRBJ2-5; 8 bases align to TRBD2. CDR3 size: 16 residues. Germline CDR1 and CDR2: WNHNN and SYGVQD (reference sequence). J gave up 5 bases and V 2 bases, and 10 bases lay outside the gene matches. The CDR3 is CASSEEVAGPRETQYF. The CDR3 DNA reads TGCGCCAGCAGTGAGGAGGTAGCGGGACCTCGGGAGACCCAGTACTTC.

The count of this clone is one. V gene TRBV19 combines with J gene TRBJ2-1; 7 bases fit TRBD1. Per the germline V gene, CDR1 is LNHDA and CDR2 is SQIVND (reference sequence). Trimming cost V 4 bases and J 9 bases; bases outside gene matches: 3. This CDR3 contains 12 residues. Here the CDR3 reads CASSKDRLEQFF. In DNA form, the CDR3 reads TGTGCCAGTAGTAAGGACAGGCTTGAGCAGTTCTTC. The full variable domain, completed using reference TRBV19 and TRBJ2-1, is DGGITQSPKYLFRKEGQNVTLSCEQNLNHDAMYWYRQDPGQGLRLIYYSQIVNDFQKGDIAEGYSVSREKKESFPLTVTSAQKNPTAFYLCASSKDRLEQFFGPGTRLTVL.

The chain couples TRBV19 to TRBJ1-2; D might be TRBD1 (5 bases). This CDR3 contains 11 residues. Germline CDR1 LNHDA, CDR2 SQIVND (reference sequence). V was shortened by 8 bases and J by 5 bases, with 9 bases between the two germline ends. This chain's CDR3 is CASWGVYGYTF. The CDR3 DNA reads TGTGCCAGTTGGGGGGTGTATGGCTACACCTTC.

The rearrangement links TRBV6-5 to TRBJ1-2; no reliable D call. The CDR3 is 13 amino acids. V was clipped by 5 bases and J by 5 bases, with 12 bases between them. Looked up from germline, CDR1 is MNHEY and CDR2 is SVGAGI. The CDR3 region has the DNA TGTGCCAGCAGTACCCGGGATAAATATGGCTACACCTTC. As protein: CASSTRDKYGYTF.

CDR3 residues: CASSQLPGQNTGELFF. For the CDR3, the DNA is TGCGCCAGCAGTCAGTTACCGGGACAGAACACCGGGGAGCTGTTTTTT. The V call is TRBV23-1, the J call TRBJ2-2, with a possible D match to TRBD1 (6 bases). TRBV23-1 is known as an ORF, though its function is uncertain. Trimming stripped 3 bases from V and 1 base from J, with 12 bases between. The CDR3 is 16 residues long.

The J gene is TRBJ1-5, the V gene TRBV30, with D maybe TRBD1 (5 bases). The CDR3 is made up of 13 amino acids. Germline V gives CDR1 GTSNPN, CDR2 SVGIG (reference sequence). Trimming left V 2 bases short and J 7 bases short, with 12 bases between. CDR3 bases: TGTGCCTGGAGTACGGCAGGGAACCAGCCCCAGCATTTT. Protein sequence: CAWSTAGNQPQHF.

This chain links TRBV5-1 with TRBJ2-1; 8 bases agree with TRBD1. The germline V gene has CDR1 SGHRS and CDR2 YFSETQ. With V trimmed by 2 bases and J by 6 bases, 7 bases remained unmatched. The CDR3 has 15 residues. The CDR3 spells CASSFRQGWRNEQFF. The CDR3 bases are TGCGCCAGCAGCTTTAGACAGGGGTGGCGCAATGAGCAGTTCTTC.

This chain joins TRBV7-6 and TRBJ1-5; TRBD1 aligns across 9 bases. From germline, CDR1 is SGHVS and CDR2 FNYEAQ. The V segment lost 4 bases and the J segment 4 bases; nucleotides outside the gene matches: 5. This CDR3 has 15 amino acids. The chain's CDR3 is CASSWGQGGNQPQHF. CDR3 coding DNA: TGTGCCAGCAGCTGGGGACAGGGTGGAAATCAGCCCCAGCATTTT.

The rearrangement links TRBV12-3 or TRBV12-4 to TRBJ1-5; D is unresolved. The V and J ends lost 6 bases and 2 bases respectively, with 5 bases between them. The CDR3 length is 12 residues. The CDR3 sequence: CASRRGNQPQHF. Here the CDR3 DNA reads TGTGCCAGCAGGAGGGGCAATCAGCCCCAGCATTTT.

This chain uses TRBV6-6 with TRBJ1-6; D remains unclear. The CDR3 contains 12 residues. Trimming shortened V by 2 bases and J by 9 bases, and 5 bases separated the two germline ends. Germline lookup yields CDR1 MNHNY and CDR2 SVGAGI (reference sequence). CDR3 sequence: CASSYLFSPLHF. CDR3 nucleotide sequence: TGTGCCAGCAGTTACCTCTTTTCACCCCTCCACTTT.

There are a few counts of this clone. The rearrangement joins TRBV29-1 to TRBJ1-1; 7 bases match TRBD1. The length of the CDR3 is 14 residues. CDR1 and CDR2 (germline): SQVTM, ANQGSEA. The J segment lost 0 bases and the V segment lost 4 bases, leaving 5 bases of the junction unmatched. CDR3 bases: TGCAGCGTTGCGAAGGGGGCGTTGAACACTGAAGCTTTCTTT. The encoded protein is CSVAKGALNTEAFF. Full variable domain (remainder filled in from reference TRBV29-1 and TRBJ1-1): SAVISQKPSRDICQRGTSLTIQCQVDSQVTMMFWYRQQPGQSLTLIATANQGSEATYESGFVIDKFPISRPNLTFSTLTVSNMSPEDSSIYLCSVAKGALNTEAFFGQGTRLTVV.

This rearrangement joins TRBV28 to TRBJ1-5; 7 positions match TRBD1. Per the germline V gene, CDR1 is MDHEN and CDR2 is SYDVKM. The CDR3 sequence is 13 residues long. Germline trimming cut 6 bases from V and 4 bases from J; bases unmatched to any gene: 3. CDR3 nucleotide sequence: TGTGCCAGCAGGGCAGGGGGGAATCAGCCCCAGCATTTT. This codes for CASRAGGNQPQHF.

The chain employs TRBV29-1 and TRBJ2-3, with D possibly TRBD1 on 5 matching bases. There are 14 residues in the CDR3. Germline V gene sequence: CDR1 SQVTM, CDR2 ANQGSEA. The V end was cut by 6 bases, the J end by 2 bases, with 15 bases between. The CDR3 here is CSVGDSYYTDTQYF. For the CDR3, the DNA is TGCAGCGTCGGTGACAGTTATTACACAGATACGCAGTATTTT.